The next 22 T cell receptor beta chains were all read from a single sample in a study of cytomegalovirus exposure and HLA in healthy donors. The study ran its PCR with 60 Vbeta and 13 Jbeta primers. Profiling relied on immunoSEQ multiplex PCR, and the TCRdb table lists in-frame clones only, not all of them. This table has about 150,000 clones, around three quarters appearing once. Sequenced sample: PBMCs. The receptors shown here come from a man aged 30 to 45 in good health.

The chain employs TRBV30 and TRBJ2-7, with D perhaps matching TRBD1 (5 bases). This CDR3 has 12 residues. V lost 3 bases, J lost 2 bases, and 8 bases lay in between. The germline gives CDR1 GTSNPN, CDR2 SVGIG (reference sequence). CDR3 sequence reads: CAWRDSTYEQYF. In nucleotides, the CDR3 is TGTGCCTGGAGAGACAGTACCTACGAGCAGTACTTC.

This clone is a singleton in its sample. This rearrangement joins TRBV13 to TRBJ1-4; D remains ambiguous. The CDR3 is made up of 15 amino acids. Germline V gives CDR1 PRHDT, CDR2 FYEKMQ (reference sequence). V was cut by 3 bases and J by 5 bases, with 13 bases left in between. The CDR3 bases are TGTGCCAGCAGCTTGGCCCCCCAGATAAATGAAAAACTGTTTTTT. Protein sequence: CASSLAPQINEKLFF.

J is TRBJ2-7 and V is TRBV2; TRBD2 agrees at 14 bases. The CDR3 is made up of 15 amino acids. The V segment lost 10 bases and the J segment 4 bases; nucleotides outside the gene matches: 9. Germline lookup yields CDR1 SNHLY and CDR2 FYNNEI. This CDR3 is CATGTSGSRTYEQYF. CDR3 sequence (DNA): TGTGCCACCGGGACTAGCGGGAGTCGAACTTACGAGCAGTACTTC.

The chain links TRBV28 to TRBJ2-1, with TRBD2 matching over 10 bases. The CDR3 totals 16 residues. V lost 8 bases, J lost 7 bases, and 14 bases stayed unmatched. Per germline, CDR1 MDHEN and CDR2 SYDVKM. DNA of the CDR3: TGTGCCAGCTGGGCCTCCGGGACTAGCGCGATAAATGAGCAGTTCTTC. This encodes CASWASGTSAINEQFF.

This clone was seen a few times. This chain connects TRBV4-2 to TRBJ2-1; TRBD2 aligns across 9 bases. V shed 0 bases, J shed 7 bases, and the junction held 10 bases outside the gene matches. CDR1 LGHNA and CDR2 YNFKEQ come from the germline V gene. CDR3 length equals 17 residues. The CDR3 bases are TGTGCCAGCAGCCAAGATAGCGGGAGCGGGATAAGGAATGAGCAGTTCTTC. This gives the protein CASSQDSGSGIRNEQFF.

The gene calls are TRBV4-3 and TRBJ2-7; D call uncertain. Germline values: CDR1 LGHNA, CDR2 YSLEER. V shed 0 bases and J shed 1 base, with 10 bases lying between them. The CDR3 is made up of 15 amino acids. CDR3 sequence reads: CASSQDWAESYEQYF. CDR3 coding DNA: TGCGCCAGCAGCCAAGATTGGGCAGAATCCTACGAGCAGTACTTC.

The chain is built from TRBV7-9 and TRBJ2-7; a weak D match, TRBD1 (5 bases). Germline V gene sequence: CDR1 SEHNR, CDR2 FQNEAQ (reference sequence). Trimming took off 3 bases at V and 2 bases at J, with 11 bases between the two ends. The CDR3 length is 14 residues. This CDR3 reads CASSLQGIAYEQYF. CDR3 DNA: TGTGCCAGCAGCTTGCAGGGCATAGCCTACGAGCAGTACTTC.

The chain couples TRBV23-1 to TRBJ1-1, with D uncertain. TRBV23-1 is annotated as an ORF whose role is uncertain. The CDR3 consists of 15 residues. V was cut by 8 bases and J by 1 base, with 17 bases left in between. CDR3 bases: TGCGCCAGCTGCCCAAGAGGCTGGCAGAACACTGAAGCTTTCTTT. Translation: CASCPRGWQNTEAFF.

This chain links TRBV13 with TRBJ2-1, with TRBD2 as a possible D gene (6 bases). The CDR3 consists of 15 residues. Germline V lookup: CDR1 PRHDT, CDR2 FYEKMQ (reference sequence). V was trimmed by 5 bases and J by 4 bases, leaving 15 bases between them. CDR3 sequence reads: CASSPRASDYNEQFF. CDR3 DNA: TGTGCCAGCAGCCCCCGGGCTAGCGATTACAATGAGCAGTTCTTC. The full variable domain, with the rest looked up from reference TRBV13 and TRBJ2-1, is AAGVIQSPRHLIKEKRETATLKCYPIPRHDTVYWYQQGPGQDPQFLISFYEKMQSDKGSIPDRFSAQQFSDYHSELNMSSLELGDSALYFCASSPRASDYNEQFFGPGTRLTVL.

V usage is TRBV5-1 and J usage is TRBJ2-5; D is perhaps TRBD1 (5 bases). V was pared by 0 bases and J by 2 bases, with 11 bases between. CDR3 length equals 15 residues. The germline V gene has CDR1 SGHRS and CDR2 YFSETQ. CDR3 residues: CASSLGGHEQETQYF. DNA for the CDR3: TGCGCCAGCAGCTTGGGAGGACATGAACAAGAGACCCAGTACTTC.

The rearrangement uses TRBV28 and TRBJ2-7, with 9 positions matching TRBD1. Germline CDR1 and CDR2: MDHEN and SYDVKM. V trimming: 7 bases; J trimming: 4 bases; junction bases outside the gene matches: 11. The length of the CDR3 is 15 residues. Here the CDR3 DNA reads TGTGCCAGCAATCCTCCGGGACAGGGTTTTTACGAGCAGTACTTC. It codes for CASNPPGQGFYEQYF. Full variable domain (outside the CDR3, taken from reference TRBV28 and TRBJ2-7): DVKVTQSSRYLVKRTGEKVFLECVQDMDHENMFWYRQDPGLGLRLIYFSYDVKMKEKGDIPEGYSVSREKKERFSLILESASTNQTSMYLCASNPPGQGFYEQYFGPGTRLTVT.

This clone was detected only a few times. This chain connects TRBV9 to TRBJ1-2; TRBD1 agrees at 7 bases. This CDR3 contains 16 residues. The germline CDR1 and CDR2 sequences are SGDLS and YYNGEE. V was clipped by 2 bases and J by 2 bases; unmatched bases: 9. The CDR3 region has the DNA TGTGCCAGCAGCGTTGAACAGGGGATGTCCAACTATGGCTACACCTTC. Protein: CASSVEQGMSNYGYTF.

The chain recombines TRBV11-2 with TRBJ2-4; possibly TRBD2 for D (6 bases). This CDR3 spans 11 amino acids. Germline V gene sequence: CDR1 SGHAT, CDR2 FQNNGV. V gave up 3 bases and J gave up 10 bases, with 7 bases separating them. CDR3 protein: CASSLGGIQYF. In nucleotides, the CDR3 is TGTGCCAGCAGCTTGGGGGGAATTCAGTACTTC.

The rearrangement joins TRBV11-3 to TRBJ1-1; possible D gene TRBD1, 5 bases. CDR1 and CDR2 from the germline V gene are SGHNT and YENEEA. The CDR3 loop spans 12 amino acids. Trimming removed 5 bases from V and 4 bases from J, with 8 bases in between. Here the CDR3 DNA reads TGTGCCAGCAGCGGGGCGACCACTGAAGCTTTCTTT. Its translation is CASSGATTEAFF. Based on the CDR3 plus reference TRBV11-3 and TRBJ1-1, the full variable domain is EAGVVQSPRYKIIEKKQPVAFWCNPISGHNTLYWYLQNLGQGPELLIRYENEEAVDDSQLPKDRFSAERLKGVDSTLKIQPAELGDSAVYLCASSGATTEAFFGQGTRLTVV.

This chain uses TRBV5-5 with TRBJ2-3, with D tentatively TRBD2 (5 bases). Trimming shortened V by 1 base and J by 0 bases, and 6 bases separated the two germline ends. From germline, CDR1 is SGHKS and CDR2 YYEKEE (reference sequence). The CDR3 loop spans 14 amino acids. The CDR3: CASSLTGSTDTQYF. The CDR3 DNA follows: TGTGCCAGCAGCTTGACGGGAAGCACAGATACGCAGTATTTT.

V is TRBV5-6 and J is TRBJ1-4, with D uncertain. Germline CDR1 SGHDT, CDR2 YYEEEE. The V and J ends lost 2 bases and 8 bases respectively, with 16 bases between them. The CDR3 is 15 amino acids. The CDR3 nucleotides are TGTGCCAGCAGCTTCCGGGTCGGTGTAAACGAAAAACTGTTTTTT. As protein: CASSFRVGVNEKLFF.

CDR3 sequence: CASSLAAGQGYNEQFF. The CDR3 DNA is TGTGCCAGCAGCTTAGCGGCCGGCCAGGGGTACAATGAGCAGTTCTTC. The chain uses TRBV7-8 and TRBJ2-1; D is perhaps TRBD1 (6 bases). CDR3 length: 16 amino acids. V dropped 0 bases and J dropped 4 bases, with 13 bases sitting between them. From germline, CDR1 is SGHVS and CDR2 FQNEAQ.

To note about this clone: Germline and junction disagree at one end, which may indicate a read error. The V and J genes are TRBV30 and TRBJ1-4, with D possibly being TRBD1 (6 bases). Germline values: CDR1 GTSNPN, CDR2 SVGIG (reference sequence). The CDR3 consists of 15 residues. The DNA of the CDR3 is TGTGCCCGGAGTGTTCTCAGGGGAAAAGGTGAAAAACTGTCTTTT. Its translation: CARSVLRGKGEKLSF.

The rearrangement joins TRBV5-4 to TRBJ1-3; the D gene is possibly TRBD1 (6 bases). This CDR3 spans 15 amino acids. Trimming stripped 4 bases from V and 0 bases from J, with 11 bases between. CDR1 and CDR2 (germline): SGHNT, YYREEE (reference sequence). The CDR3 protein is CASSPGTHSGNTIYF. As DNA, the CDR3 is TGTGCCAGCAGCCCCGGGACACACTCTGGAAACACCATATATTTT.

J is TRBJ2-6 and V is TRBV27; 8 positions agree with TRBD1. V was pared by 8 bases and J by 0 bases, with 6 bases of the junction left unmatched. This CDR3 is built from 16 residues. Germline CDR1 MNHEY, CDR2 SMNVEV (reference sequence). CDR3 amino acids: CASRTGKTSGANVLTF. CDR3 nucleotide sequence: TGTGCCAGCCGGACAGGGAAAACCTCTGGGGCCAACGTCCTGACTTTC. The full variable domain, completed using reference TRBV27 and TRBJ2-6, is EAQVTQNPRYLITVTGKKLTVTCSQNMNHEYMSWYRQDPGLGLRQIYYSMNVEVTDKGDVPEGYKVSRKEKRNFPLILESPSPNQTSLYFCASRTGKTSGANVLTFGAGSRLTVL.

This clone was detected only a few times. The chain uses TRBV9 and TRBJ1-6; maybe TRBD1 (6 bases). V gave up 0 bases and J gave up 10 bases, with 14 bases separating them. The germline V gene has CDR1 SGDLS and CDR2 YYNGEE. The CDR3 length is 15 residues. CDR3 in DNA: TGTGCCAGCAGCGTAGCATACAGGGCGGCCTCACCCCTCCACTTT. It specifies CASSVAYRAASPLHF.

The chain is built from TRBV9 and TRBJ2-1, with D possibly matching TRBD2 (5 bases). Trimming pared 2 bases from V and 5 bases from J, leaving 8 bases between. The germline gives CDR1 SGDLS, CDR2 YYNGEE. The CDR3 length is 13 residues. The CDR3 region is CASSVSADNEQFF. The CDR3 nucleotides are TGTGCCAGCAGCGTCTCAGCGGACAATGAGCAGTTCTTC.